This T cell receptor (beta chain) was observed in a study of cytomegalovirus exposure and HLA in healthy donors. Study-wide results and limits: Later on, a genetic analysis was performed. It linked a missense variant in DCLRE1C with V- and J-gene trimming of TCR beta.

About this clone itself: Its antigen is not known.

The PCR employed 60 Vbeta primers together with 13 Jbeta primers. Measured with immunoSEQ multiplex PCR; TCRdb has only the in-frame clones, and not every one. The data contain some 130,000 clones, approximately 83% of them singletons. The CDR3 contains 14 residues. Germline trimming cut 7 bases from V and 0 bases from J; bases unmatched to any gene: 4. From germline, CDR1 is SGHNT and CDR2 YYREEE (reference sequence). This TCR came from a man aged 40-55 years in good health and CMV-seronegative. The chain is built from TRBV5-4 and TRBJ2-7; 10 bases fit TRBD2. The source material was PBMCs. The CDR3, as DNA: TGTGCCAGCGGCAAGCGGGGGGGCTCCTACGAGCAGTACTTC. Amino acid sequence: CASGKRGGSYEQYF.